These T cell receptor beta chains were read from a single sample in a study of T-cell memory formation after mild COVID-19. TCRdb re-called the 5' RACE reads through MiXCR, storing one row per CDR3 protein. The sample shows around 340,000 distinct CDR3 sequences, about an eighth of them seen only once. Input material: PBMCs or a T cell subset sorted from them (not recorded which). The source of these receptors is a man aged 18 to 30 who had mild COVID-19 (a few samples of this study predate the infection). Cell type and time point are not known. CDR3s include the opening cysteine and the closing phenylalanine or tryptophan. D genes are given only for firm matches. Where a row states a size, it is once, few, many or the class of an expanded clone; other rows omit it.

>TRBV20-1|.|.|TRBJ1-2
CSARAAGKRDGYTF
TGCAGTGCTAGAGCCGCAGGGAAGAGGGATGGCTACACCTTC
>TRBV7-3|.|many|TRBJ2-2
CASSLSAGSGTGELFF
TGTGCCAGCAGCTTATCAGCCGGGAGTGGCACCGGGGAGCTGTTTTTT
>TRBV4-2|.|few|TRBJ1-3
CASSRGASGNTIYF
TGTGCCAGCAGCCGCGGCGCCTCTGGAAACACCATATATTTT
>TRBV6-5|TRBD1|.|TRBJ2-6
CASSYAGGANVLTF
TGTGCCAGCAGTTACGCAGGGGGTGCCAACGTCCTGACTTTC
>TRBV18|.|few|TRBJ1-2
CASSPGTLGMYGYTF
TGTGCCAGCTCCCCCGGGACTCTCGGGATGTATGGCTACACCTTC
>TRBV7-6|.|.|TRBJ2-7
CASSLVQGSYEQYF
TGTGCCAGCAGCTTAGTCCAGGGGTCCTACGAGCAGTACTTC
>TRBV6-1|.|.|TRBJ2-2
CATDTGELFF
TGTGCCACCGACACCGGGGAGCTGTTTTTT
>TRBV6-2/TRBV6-3|TRBD2|.|TRBJ2-7
CASALGRGASYEQYF
TGTGCCAGCGCCCTAGGGAGGGGCGCCTCCTACGAGCAGTACTTC
>TRBV11-1|.|.|TRBJ2-1
CASSSPGGDEQFF
TGTGCCAGCAGCTCCCCAGGAGGGGATGAGCAGTTCTTC
>TRBV2|.|few|TRBJ2-3
CASTSTSTDTQYF
TGTGCCAGCACTAGCACTAGCACAGATACGCAGTATTTT
>TRBV5-1|.|few|TRBJ1-1
CASSYGANTEAFF
TGCGCCAGCAGCTACGGGGCGAACACTGAAGCTTTCTTT
>TRBV11-2|TRBD1|few|TRBJ2-2
CASRTLKGQGFTGELFF
TGTGCCAGCAGGACACTAAAAGGACAGGGTTTCACCGGGGAGCTGTTTTTT
>TRBV29-1|TRBD2|many|TRBJ2-5
CSTTAGGAKTQYF
TGCAGCACAACGGCGGGGGGCGCCAAGACCCAGTACTTC
>TRBV7-2|.|many|TRBJ2-5
CASSQRQTQYF
TGTGCCAGCAGCCAGCGGCAGACCCAGTACTTC
>TRBV5-1|.|few|TRBJ1-1
CASLPAAGGLNTEAFF
TGCGCCAGCCTTCCTGCTGCTGGGGGGTTGAACACTGAAGCTTTCTTT
>TRBV29-1|TRBD2|few|TRBJ2-3
CSVEEAGKGDTQYF
TGCAGCGTTGAAGAAGCGGGGAAGGGAGATACGCAGTATTTT
>TRBV5-1|.|many|TRBJ2-7
CASSQMGDSSYEQYF
TGCGCCAGCAGCCAGATGGGGGACTCTTCCTACGAGCAGTACTTC
>TRBV29-1|.|few|TRBJ2-5
CSVEVPGRGETQYF
TGCAGCGTTGAAGTCCCCGGTAGGGGAGAGACCCAGTACTTC
>TRBV11-2|.|.|TRBJ2-3
CASSLGALGKQYF
TGTGCCAGCAGCTTAGGGGCACTTGGAAAGCAGTATTTT
>TRBV5-1|TRBD1|.|TRBJ2-5
CASRTGTGDETQYF
TGCGCCAGCAGAACCGGGACAGGGGATGAGACCCAGTACTTC
>TRBV11-2|.|few|TRBJ1-3
CASNDRTGNTIYF
TGTGCCAGCAACGACAGAACTGGAAACACCATATATTTT
>TRBV4-2|TRBD2|.|TRBJ2-3
CASSQELAGRLSSSTDTQYF
TGTGCCAGCAGCCAAGAACTAGCGGGGAGGCTATCCTCTAGCACAGATACGCAGTATTTT
>TRBV7-9|.|few|TRBJ2-3
CASSLEVVTDTQYF
TGTGCCAGCAGCTTAGAAGTAGTCACAGATACGCAGTATTTT
>TRBV5-5|.|.|TRBJ2-1
CASSLPAGAAYNEQFF
TGTGCCAGCAGCCTACCGGCGGGGGCAGCCTACAATGAGCAGTTCTTC
>TRBV5-1|.|few|TRBJ2-7
CASSLWAGASYEQYF
TGCGCCAGCAGCTTGTGGGCAGGGGCTTCCTACGAGCAGTACTTC
>TRBV5-4|.|few|TRBJ1-1
CASSSDGSTEAFF
TGTGCCAGCAGCTCGGACGGGTCCACTGAAGCTTTCTTT